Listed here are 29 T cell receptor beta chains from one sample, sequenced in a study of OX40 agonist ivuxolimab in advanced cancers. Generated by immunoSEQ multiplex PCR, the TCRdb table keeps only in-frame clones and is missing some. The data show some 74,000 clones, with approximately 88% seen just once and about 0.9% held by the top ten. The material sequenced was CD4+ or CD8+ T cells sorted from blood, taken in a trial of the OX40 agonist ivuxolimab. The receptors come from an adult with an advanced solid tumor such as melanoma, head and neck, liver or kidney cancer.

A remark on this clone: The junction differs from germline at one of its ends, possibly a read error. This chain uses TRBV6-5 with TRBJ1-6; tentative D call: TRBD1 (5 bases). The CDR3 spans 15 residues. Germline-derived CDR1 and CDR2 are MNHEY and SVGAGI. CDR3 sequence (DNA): TGTGCCAGCAGTTATTCCGGGACTATTAATTCATCCCTCCACTTT. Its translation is CASSYSGTINSSLHF.

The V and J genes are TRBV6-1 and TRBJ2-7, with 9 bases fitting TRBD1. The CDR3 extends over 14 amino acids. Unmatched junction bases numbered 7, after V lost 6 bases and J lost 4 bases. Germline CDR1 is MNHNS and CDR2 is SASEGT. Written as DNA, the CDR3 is TGTGCCAGCAGATCCGGGACAGGGAGGTACGAGCAGTACTTC. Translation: CASRSGTGRYEQYF.

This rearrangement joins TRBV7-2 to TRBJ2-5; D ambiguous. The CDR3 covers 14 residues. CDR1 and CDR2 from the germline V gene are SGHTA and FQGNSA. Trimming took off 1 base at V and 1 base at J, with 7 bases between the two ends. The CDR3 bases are TGTGCCAGCAGCTTAGGCGGCCTCCAAGAGACCCAGTACTTC. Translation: CASSLGGLQETQYF.

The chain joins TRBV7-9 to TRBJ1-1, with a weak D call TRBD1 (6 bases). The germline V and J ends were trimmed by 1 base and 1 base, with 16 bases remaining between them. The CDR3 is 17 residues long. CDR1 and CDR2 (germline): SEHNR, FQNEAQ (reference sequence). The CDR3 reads CASSLGEGKGENTEAFF. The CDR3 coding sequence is TGTGCCAGCAGCTTAGGGGAAGGGAAGGGGGAGAACACTGAAGCTTTCTTT.

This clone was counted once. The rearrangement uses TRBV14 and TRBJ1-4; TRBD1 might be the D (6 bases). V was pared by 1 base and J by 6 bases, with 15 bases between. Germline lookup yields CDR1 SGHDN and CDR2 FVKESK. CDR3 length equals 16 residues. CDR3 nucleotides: TGTGCCAGCAGCCAAGGTCGGATCAGGGGAGATGAAAAACTGTTTTTT. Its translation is CASSQGRIRGDEKLFF.

The CDR3 DNA sequence: TGTGCCAGCAGCCAAGACGGCGGGAGGGCCAACACCGGGGAGCTGTTTTTT. Protein sequence: CASSQDGGRANTGELFF. The rearrangement joins TRBV4-2 to TRBJ2-2; 9 bases align to TRBD2. Per germline, CDR1 LGHNA and CDR2 YNFKEQ. CDR3 length equals 17 residues. After removal of 0 bases from V and 2 bases from J, the junction contained 4 bases not matched to a gene.

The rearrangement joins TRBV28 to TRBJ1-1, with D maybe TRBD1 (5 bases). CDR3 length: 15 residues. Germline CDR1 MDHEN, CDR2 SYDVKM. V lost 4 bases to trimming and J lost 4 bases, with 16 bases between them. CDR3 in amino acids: CASSSGSAGGTEAFF. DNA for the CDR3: TGTGCCAGCAGTTCAGGGAGCGCGGGCGGCACTGAAGCTTTCTTT.

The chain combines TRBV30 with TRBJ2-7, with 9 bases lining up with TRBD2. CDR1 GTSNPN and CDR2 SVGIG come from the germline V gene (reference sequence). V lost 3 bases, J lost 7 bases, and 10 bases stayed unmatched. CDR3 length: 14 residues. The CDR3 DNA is TGTGCCTGGAGAAGAGCGGGAGGCTCTTGGGAGCAGTACTTC. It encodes CAWRRAGGSWEQYF.

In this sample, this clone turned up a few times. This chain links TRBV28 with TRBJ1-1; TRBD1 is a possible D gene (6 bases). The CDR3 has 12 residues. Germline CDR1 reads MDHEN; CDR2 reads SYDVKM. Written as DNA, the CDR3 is TGTGCTATCGGGGGGCGCATCGCTGAAGCTTTCTTT. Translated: CAIGGRIAEAFF.

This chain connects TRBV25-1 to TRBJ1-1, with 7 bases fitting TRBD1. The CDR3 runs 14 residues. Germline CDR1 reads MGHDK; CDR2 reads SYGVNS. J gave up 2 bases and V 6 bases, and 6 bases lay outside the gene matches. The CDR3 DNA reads TGTGCCAGCAGCCTGGGACAGATAAACACTGAAGCTTTCTTT. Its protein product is CASSLGQINTEAFF.

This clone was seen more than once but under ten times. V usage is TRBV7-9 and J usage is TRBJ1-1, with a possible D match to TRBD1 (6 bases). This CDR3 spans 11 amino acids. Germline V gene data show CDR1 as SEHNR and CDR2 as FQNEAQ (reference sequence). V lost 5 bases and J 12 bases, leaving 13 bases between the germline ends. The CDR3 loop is CASSLGGHSFF. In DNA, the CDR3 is TGTGCCAGCAGCCTAGGGGGACATTCTTTCTTT.

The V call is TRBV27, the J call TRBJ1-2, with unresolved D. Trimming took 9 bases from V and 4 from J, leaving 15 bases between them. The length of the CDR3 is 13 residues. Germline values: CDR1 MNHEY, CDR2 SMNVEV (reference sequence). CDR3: CASRRSDPYGYTF. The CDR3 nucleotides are TGTGCCAGTAGAAGGTCTGATCCCTATGGCTACACCTTC.

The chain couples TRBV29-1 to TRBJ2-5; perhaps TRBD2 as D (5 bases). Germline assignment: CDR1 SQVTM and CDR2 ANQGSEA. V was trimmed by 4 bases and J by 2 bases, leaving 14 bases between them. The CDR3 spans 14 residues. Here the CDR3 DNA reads TGCAGCGTTGTGGGCAGACTAAAGCAAGAGACCCAGTACTTC. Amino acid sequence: CSVVGRLKQETQYF.

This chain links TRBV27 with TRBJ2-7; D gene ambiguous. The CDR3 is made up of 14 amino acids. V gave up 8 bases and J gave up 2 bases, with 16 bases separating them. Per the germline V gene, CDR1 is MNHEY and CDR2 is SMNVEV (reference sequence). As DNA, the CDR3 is TGTGCCAGCGGCCGCCAGGCAGGACCCTACGAGCAGTACTTC. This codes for CASGRQAGPYEQYF.

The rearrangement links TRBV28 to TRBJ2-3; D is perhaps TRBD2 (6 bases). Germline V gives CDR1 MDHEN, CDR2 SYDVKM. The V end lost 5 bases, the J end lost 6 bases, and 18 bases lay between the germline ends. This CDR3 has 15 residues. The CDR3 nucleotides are TGTGCCAGCAGTCCACCTAGCGCACGAGGTGATACGCAGTATTTT. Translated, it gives CASSPPSARGDTQYF.

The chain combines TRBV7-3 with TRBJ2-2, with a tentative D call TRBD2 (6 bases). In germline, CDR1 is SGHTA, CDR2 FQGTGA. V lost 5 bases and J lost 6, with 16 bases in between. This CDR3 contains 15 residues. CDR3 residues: CASSPRGGYAGELFF. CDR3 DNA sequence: TGTGCCAGCAGCCCCCGTGGAGGGTATGCCGGGGAGCTGTTTTTT.

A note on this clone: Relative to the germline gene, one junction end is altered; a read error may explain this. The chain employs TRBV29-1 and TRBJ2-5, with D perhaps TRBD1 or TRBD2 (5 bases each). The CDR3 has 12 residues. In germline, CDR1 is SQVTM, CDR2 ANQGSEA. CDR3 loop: CSVEKGPPTRYF. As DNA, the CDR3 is TGCAGCGTTGAAAAGGGACCCCCGACCCGGTACTTC.

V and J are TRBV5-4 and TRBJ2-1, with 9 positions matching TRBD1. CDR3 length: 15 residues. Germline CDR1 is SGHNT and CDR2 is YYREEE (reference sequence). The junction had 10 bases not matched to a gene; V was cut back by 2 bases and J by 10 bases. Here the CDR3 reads CASSLKQGAAEEQFF. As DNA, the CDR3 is TGTGCCAGCAGCTTAAAACAGGGGGCGGCTGAGGAGCAGTTCTTC.

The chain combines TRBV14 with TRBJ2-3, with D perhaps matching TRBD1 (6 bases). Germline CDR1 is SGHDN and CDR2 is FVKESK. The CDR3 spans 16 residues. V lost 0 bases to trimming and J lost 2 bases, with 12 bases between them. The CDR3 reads CASSQDPGQTTDTQYF. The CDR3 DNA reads TGTGCCAGCAGCCAAGATCCCGGACAGACCACAGATACGCAGTATTTT.

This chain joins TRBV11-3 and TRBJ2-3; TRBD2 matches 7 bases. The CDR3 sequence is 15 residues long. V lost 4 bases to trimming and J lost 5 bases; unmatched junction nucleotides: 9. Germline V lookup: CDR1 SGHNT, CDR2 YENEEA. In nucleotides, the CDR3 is TGTGCCAGCAGCTCCTCCCCCGGGACTAAAGATACGCAGTATTTT. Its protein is CASSSSPGTKDTQYF.

The CDR3 spells CASSFNRGYEQYF. Here the CDR3 DNA reads TGTGCCAGCAGCTTCAACAGGGGCTACGAGCAGTACTTC. The J gene is TRBJ2-7, the V gene TRBV11-2; 7 nucleotides agree with TRBD1. The ends lost 3 bases at V and 3 bases at J; junction bases unmatched: 2. The germline CDR1 and CDR2 sequences are SGHAT and FQNNGV. This CDR3 is built from 13 residues.

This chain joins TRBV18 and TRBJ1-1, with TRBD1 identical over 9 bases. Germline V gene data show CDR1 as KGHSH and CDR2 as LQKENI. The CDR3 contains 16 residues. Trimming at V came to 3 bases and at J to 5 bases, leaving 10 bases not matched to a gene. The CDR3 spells CASSPYSQGALTEAFF. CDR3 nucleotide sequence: TGTGCCAGCTCACCCTATTCACAGGGGGCCCTTACTGAAGCTTTCTTT.

The CDR3: CASSESGTSNQPQHF. CDR3 nucleotide sequence: TGTGCCAGCAGTGAGTCAGGGACGAGCAATCAGCCCCAGCATTTT. The chain carries TRBV2 and TRBJ1-5, with a weak D call TRBD1 (5 bases). The CDR3 loop spans 15 amino acids. The germline V gene has CDR1 SNHLY and CDR2 FYNNEI. With 3 bases removed from V and 1 base from J, the gap between germline ends came to 10 bases.

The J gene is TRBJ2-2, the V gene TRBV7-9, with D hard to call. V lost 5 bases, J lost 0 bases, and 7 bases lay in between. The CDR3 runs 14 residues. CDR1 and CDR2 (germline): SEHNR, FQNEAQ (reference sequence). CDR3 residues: CASSQYSNTGELFF. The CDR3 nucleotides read TGTGCCAGCAGCCAATATTCGAACACCGGGGAGCTGTTTTTT.

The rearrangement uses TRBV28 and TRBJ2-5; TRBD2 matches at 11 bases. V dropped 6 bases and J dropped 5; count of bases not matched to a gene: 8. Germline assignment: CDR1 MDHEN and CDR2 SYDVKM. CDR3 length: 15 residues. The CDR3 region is CASRLLAGAYETQYF. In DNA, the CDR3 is TGTGCCAGCAGATTACTAGCGGGAGCTTATGAGACCCAGTACTTC.

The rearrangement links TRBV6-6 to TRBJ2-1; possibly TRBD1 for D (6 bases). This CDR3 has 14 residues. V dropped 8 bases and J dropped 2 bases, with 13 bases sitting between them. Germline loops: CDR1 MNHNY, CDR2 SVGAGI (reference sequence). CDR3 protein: CASAGRTAYNEQFF. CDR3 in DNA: TGTGCCAGCGCAGGGCGGACAGCCTACAATGAGCAGTTCTTC.

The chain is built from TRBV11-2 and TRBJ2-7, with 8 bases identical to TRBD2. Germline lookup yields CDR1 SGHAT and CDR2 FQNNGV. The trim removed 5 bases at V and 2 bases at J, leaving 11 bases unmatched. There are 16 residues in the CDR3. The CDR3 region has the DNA TGTGCCAGCAGCCGGACTAGCCTTGAACAGACCTACGAGCAGTACTTC. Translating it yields CASSRTSLEQTYEQYF. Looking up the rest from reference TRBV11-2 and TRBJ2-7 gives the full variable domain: EAGVAQSPRYKIIEKRQSVAFWCNPISGHATLYWYQQILGQGPKLLIQFQNNGVVDDSQLPKDRFSAERLKGVDSTLKIQPAKLEDSAVYLCASSRTSLEQTYEQYFGPGTRLTVT.

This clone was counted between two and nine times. The CDR3 sequence: CASSLSALAGITDTQYF. Here the CDR3 DNA reads TGTGCCAGCAGCTTAAGTGCACTAGCGGGAATTACAGATACGCAGTATTTT. The rearrangement links TRBV7-3 to TRBJ2-3; TRBD2 aligns across 10 bases. Per germline, CDR1 SGHTA and CDR2 FQGTGA. This CDR3 has 17 residues. V was clipped by 1 base and J by 3 bases; unmatched bases: 7.

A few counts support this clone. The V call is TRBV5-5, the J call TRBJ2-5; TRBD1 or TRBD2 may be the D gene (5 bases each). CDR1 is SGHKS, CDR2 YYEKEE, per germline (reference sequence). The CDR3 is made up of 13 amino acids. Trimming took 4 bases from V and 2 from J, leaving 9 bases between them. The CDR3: CASSRGPQETQYF. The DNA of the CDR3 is TGTGCCAGCAGCAGGGGACCTCAAGAGACCCAGTACTTC.